These T cell receptor beta chains were read from a single sample in a study of OX40 agonist ivuxolimab in advanced cancers. Profiling relied on immunoSEQ multiplex PCR, and the TCRdb table lists in-frame clones only, not all of them. The sample contains around 78,000 clones, 87% of which appear only once. Here the sequenced sample was CD4+ or CD8+ T cells sorted from blood, taken in a trial of the OX40 agonist ivuxolimab. Source of these receptors: an adult with an advanced solid tumor such as melanoma, head and neck, liver or kidney cancer. Each CDR3 is given with its conserved first and last residue. A D gene is named only where the DNA matches it firmly. Some rows have no size entry. The others give once, few or many, or a class for an expanded clone.

V gene	D gene	clone size	J gene	CDR3 protein	CDR3 DNA
TRBV10-3	TRBD1	few	TRBJ1-2	CAIKGQSDYGYTF	TGTGCCATCAAGGGACAGAGCGATTATGGCTACACCTTC
TRBV19	TRBD2	.	TRBJ2-3	CASSMTSGSTDTQYF	TGTGCCAGTAGTATGACTAGCGGGAGCACAGATACGCAGTATTTT
TRBV2	.	few	TRBJ1-2	CASRWGSDGYTF	TGTGCCAGCAGATGGGGTAGCGATGGCTACACCTTC
TRBV6-1	.	.	TRBJ2-1	CASSEGGGRYNEQFF	TGTGCCAGCAGTGAAGGGGGGGGCCGATACAATGAGCAGTTCTTC
TRBV7-9	TRBD1	.	TRBJ2-1	CASSPRTGVPSYNEQFF	TGTGCCAGCAGCCCAAGGACAGGGGTGCCGAGCTACAATGAGCAGTTCTTC
TRBV5-8	TRBD2	.	TRBJ2-3	CASSLFYSAGGPGTDTQYF	TGTGCCAGCAGCTTGTTCTACTCTGCGGGAGGGCCCGGCACAGATACGCAGTATTTT
TRBV7-9	.	.	TRBJ2-3	CASSDVSDTQYF	TGTGCCAGCAGCGACGTAAGCGATACGCAGTATTTT
TRBV7-3	.	.	TRBJ2-5	CASSPRQGFETQYF	TGTGCCAGCAGCCCCCGGCAGGGCTTTGAGACCCAGTACTTC
TRBV2	.	.	TRBJ2-1	CASSGGPYNEQFF	TGTGCCAGCAGTGGGGGACCCTACAATGAGCAGTTCTTC
TRBV28	.	.	TRBJ2-3	CASSGGGTDTQYF	TGTGCCAGCAGTGGGGGCGGCACAGATACGCAGTATTTT
TRBV19	TRBD2	.	TRBJ2-5	CASSMRTSGKETQYF	TGTGCCAGTAGTATGCGGACTAGCGGCAAAGAGACCCAGTACTTC
TRBV25-1	.	once	TRBJ1-1	CASSAQHWPREAFF	TGTGCCAGCAGTGCACAACACTGGCCCCGTGAAGCTTTCTTT
TRBV5-6	TRBD2	.	TRBJ2-7	CASSPTWASGSSYEQYF	TGTGCCAGCAGCCCCACCTGGGCTAGCGGGAGCTCCTACGAGCAGTACTTC
TRBV7-9	TRBD1	.	TRBJ2-5	CASSQGQGKETQYF	TGTGCCAGCAGCCAGGGACAGGGGAAGGAGACCCAGTACTTC
TRBV18	TRBD2	.	TRBJ2-3	CASSLLAGNTDTQYF	TGTGCCAGCTCACTACTAGCGGGAAACACAGATACGCAGTATTTT
TRBV5-4	TRBD1	.	TRBJ1-2	CASSTGQGHYGYTF	TGTGCCAGCAGCACAGGACAGGGGCACTATGGCTACACCTTC
TRBV5-4	.	.	TRBJ2-7	CASSQGGTPGDEQYF	TGTGCCAGCAGCCAAGGGGGGACCCCGGGGGACGAGCAGTACTTC
TRBV5-1	.	.	TRBJ2-1	CASSKSVAVNYNEQFF	TGCGCCAGCAGCAAATCAGTAGCGGTGAACTACAATGAGCAGTTCTTC
TRBV9	.	.	TRBJ2-1	CASSVSRGPLSNEQFF	TGTGCCAGCAGCGTCAGCCGGGGTCCCTTAAGCAATGAGCAGTTCTTC
TRBV27	.	.	TRBJ2-1	CASSLAGAISYNEQFF	TGTGCCAGCAGTCTAGCAGGGGCCATTTCCTACAATGAGCAGTTCTTC
TRBV6-5	.	.	TRBJ1-1	CASSYSLGTEAFF	TGTGCCAGCAGTTACTCCTTGGGCACTGAAGCTTTCTTT
TRBV19	TRBD1	.	TRBJ1-2	CASKGQAGERTGNYGYTF	TGTGCCAGTAAGGGGCAAGCAGGAGAACGGACAGGGAACTATGGCTACACCTTC
TRBV6-5	.	few	TRBJ1-5	CASGVVGGGQPQHF	TGTGCCAGCGGTGTAGTGGGGGGCGGACAGCCCCAGCATTTT
TRBV6-1	TRBD1	.	TRBJ1-2	CASSERGDSSYGYTF	TGTGCCAGCAGTGAAAGGGGGGACAGCAGTTATGGCTACACCTTC
TRBV10-3	.	.	TRBJ2-1	CAIKDGPQSLGFF	TGTGCCATCAAGGACGGTCCCCAAAGTTTGGGGTTCTTC
TRBV5-4	.	.	TRBJ1-1	CASSPVSRNTEAFF	TGTGCCAGCAGCCCCGTCTCTCGGAACACTGAAGCTTTCTTT
TRBV29-1	.	.	TRBJ1-2	CSVGTGEYFGYTF	TGCAGCGTTGGGACCGGGGAATATTTTGGCTACACCTTC
TRBV4-1	TRBD1	.	TRBJ1-1	CASSQTGQGDTEAFF	TGCGCCAGCAGCCAAACTGGACAGGGAGACACTGAAGCTTTCTTT
TRBV28	.	.	TRBJ2-1	CASKGVVFNEQFF	TGTGCCAGCAAAGGGGTTGTGTTCAATGAGCAGTTCTTC
TRBV29-1	TRBD1	once	TRBJ1-2	CSAEGDRTYGYTF	TGCAGCGCCGAGGGGGACAGAACTTATGGCTACACCTTC
TRBV14	TRBD1	.	TRBJ2-1	CASSTGTGGYDEQFF	TGTGCCAGCAGCACCGGGACAGGGGGCTACGATGAGCAGTTCTTC
TRBV6-5	TRBD2	.	TRBJ2-7	CASSYGGLAGVDEQYF	TGTGCCAGCAGTTACGGGGGCCTAGCGGGAGTAGACGAGCAGTACTTC
TRBV27	.	.	TRBJ1-1	CASSSLRGGTTWNTEAFF	TGTGCCAGCAGTTCCCTCCGAGGCGGGACGACATGGAACACTGAAGCTTTCTTT
TRBV4-1	TRBD2	.	TRBJ2-3	CASSQREAGIRRDTQYF	TGCGCCAGCAGCCAACGGGAGGCAGGGATAAGAAGAGATACGCAGTATTTT
TRBV2	.	.	TRBJ1-3	CASSAVTRGNTIYF	TGTGCCAGCAGTGCGGTGACGCGAGGAAACACCATATATTTT
TRBV9	TRBD1	.	TRBJ2-1	CASSASGGRGPYNEQFF	TGTGCCAGCAGCGCGAGCGGCGGCAGGGGGCCTTACAATGAGCAGTTCTTC
TRBV7-2	.	.	TRBJ2-7	CASSLDLYEQYF	TGTGCCAGCAGCCTTGATCTTTACGAGCAGTACTTC
TRBV4-1	.	.	TRBJ2-7	CASSQDQSVTYEQYF	TGCGCCAGCAGCCAAGATCAGTCTGTTACCTACGAGCAGTACTTC
TRBV7-9	.	few	TRBJ1-1	CASSLSENTEAFF	TGTGCCAGCAGCTTATCAGAGAACACTGAAGCTTTCTTT
TRBV7-9	.	.	TRBJ2-3	CASSLQGGVSTDTQYF	TGTGCCAGCAGCTTACAAGGCGGGGTCAGCACAGATACGCAGTATTTT
TRBV4-3	TRBD1	.	TRBJ2-3	CASSLGTGLDTQYF	TGCGCCAGCAGCCTGGGGACAGGGTTAGATACGCAGTATTTT
TRBV27	.	.	TRBJ2-5	CASGGQVETQYF	TGTGCCAGCGGGGGTCAAGTGGAGACCCAGTACTTC
TRBV19	TRBD2	.	TRBJ2-3	CASSSPGLAGVVDTQYF	TGTGCCAGTAGTTCTCCGGGACTAGCGGGAGTGGTAGATACGCAGTATTTT
TRBV10-3	.	.	TRBJ2-5	CAISENGIGETQYF	TGTGCCATCAGTGAGAACGGTATTGGAGAGACCCAGTACTTC
TRBV2	.	.	TRBJ1-5	CASTKLPGQPQHF	TGTGCCAGCACCAAATTACCGGGTCAGCCCCAGCATTTT
TRBV29-1	.	once	TRBJ1-2	CSLPAGDNYGYTF	TGCAGCCTGCCCGCCGGGGACAACTATGGCTACACCTTC
TRBV18	.	.	TRBJ2-6	CASSPDRSLSGANVLTF	TGTGCCAGCTCACCGGACAGAAGCCTCTCTGGGGCCAACGTCCTGACTTTC
TRBV27	.	.	TRBJ2-1	CASSTDSINEQFF	TGTGCCAGCAGCACGGACTCTATCAATGAGCAGTTCTTC
TRBV19	.	.	TRBJ1-4	CASSIQGTNEKLFF	TGTGCCAGTAGTATTCAGGGAACTAATGAAAAACTGTTTTTT
TRBV18	.	.	TRBJ2-3	CASSPFIDTQYF	TGTGCCAGCTCACCCTTCATAGATACGCAGTATTTT
TRBV2	TRBD2	.	TRBJ2-2	CASRGLAGNTGELFF	TGTGCCAGCAGGGGACTAGCGGGGAACACCGGGGAGCTGTTTTTT
TRBV16	.	.	TRBJ2-3	CASSHTDTQYF	TGTGCCAGCAGCCACACAGATACGCAGTATTTT
TRBV5-1	TRBD1	few	TRBJ2-5	CASSPDTGEETQYF	TGCGCCAGCAGCCCCGACACAGGGGAAGAGACCCAGTACTTC